The 21 T cell receptor beta chains given below trace back to one sample, sequenced in a study of blood T cell repertoires in COVID-19. Sequencing used immunoSEQ multiplex PCR; TCRdb keeps in-frame clones, though not all of them. The sample includes about 370,000 clones, 80% to 90% of them seen just once. The sequenced sample was PBMCs or T cells enriched from blood (not recorded which). The receptors were gathered from a man younger than 35 who had recovered from COVID-19.

The chain uses TRBV29-1 and TRBJ1-5, with D possibly being TRBD1 (5 bases). The V end was cut by 0 bases, the J end by 9 bases, with 12 bases between. This CDR3 is built from 13 residues. Germline CDR1 is SQVTM and CDR2 is ANQGSEA. The chain's CDR3 is CSVEELQGGPQHF. CDR3 nucleotides: TGCAGCGTTGAAGAACTCCAGGGAGGGCCCCAGCATTTT.

The gene calls are TRBV4-1 and TRBJ2-1; a weak D match, TRBD2 (6 bases). Germline-derived CDR1 and CDR2 are MGHRA and YSYEKL. The CDR3 sequence is 13 residues long. V gave up 0 bases and J gave up 8 bases, with 8 bases separating them. CDR3 sequence: CASSQDWGDEQFF. CDR3 sequence (DNA): TGCGCCAGCAGCCAAGATTGGGGGGATGAGCAGTTCTTC.

This chain joins TRBV3-1 (or the pseudogene TRBV3-2) and TRBJ2-7; the D gene is possibly TRBD2 (6 bases). V lost 1 base to trimming and J lost 4 bases, with 14 bases between them. Looked up from germline, CDR1 is LGHDT and CDR2 is YNNKEL (reference sequence). The CDR3 is 15 amino acids. CDR3: CASSQGPGDQYEQYF. CDR3 nucleotide sequence: TGTGCCAGCAGCCAAGGGCCGGGAGACCAGTACGAGCAGTACTTC.

The gene calls are TRBV7-2 and TRBJ1-2; 8 bases align to TRBD1. CDR1 is SGHTA, CDR2 FQGNSA, per germline. V trimming: 5 bases; J trimming: 5 bases; junction bases outside the gene matches: 7. The CDR3 length is 14 residues. The CDR3 region has the DNA TGTGCCAGCAGCCTAAGGGGACAGGTTTATGGCTACACCTTC. This sequence encodes CASSLRGQVYGYTF.

V usage is TRBV5-1 and J usage is TRBJ2-7, with TRBD1 identical over 8 bases. This CDR3 contains 17 residues. Germline CDR1 reads SGHRS; CDR2 reads YFSETQ. The trim removed 2 bases at V and 3 bases at J, leaving 13 bases unmatched. This CDR3 reads CASSFDWTGSPSYEQYF. The CDR3 DNA is TGCGCCAGCAGCTTCGATTGGACAGGGTCCCCAAGCTACGAGCAGTACTTC.

The chain links TRBV11-3 to TRBJ2-1; TRBD1 is a possible D gene (5 bases). The CDR3 totals 19 residues. Germline loops: CDR1 SGHNT, CDR2 YENEEA. The V end was cut by 5 bases, the J end by 1 base, with 24 bases between. CDR3 region: CASSPVSSGTTASYNEQFF. In DNA, the CDR3 is TGTGCCAGCAGCCCGGTTTCCTCCGGTACGACAGCTTCCTACAATGAGCAGTTCTTC.

CDR3: CASSYPFQPQHF. The DNA for the CDR3 is TGTGCCAGCAGTTATCCTTTTCAGCCCCAGCATTTT. J is TRBJ1-5 and V is TRBV6-5, with D unresolved. CDR3 length equals 12 residues. Germline V gene data show CDR1 as MNHEY and CDR2 as SVGAGI. V was cut by 3 bases and J by 6 bases, with 6 bases left in between.

This clone was seen a single time. The rearrangement links TRBV27 to TRBJ1-2; 7 bases line up with TRBD1. Germline trimming cut 3 bases from V and 4 bases from J; bases unmatched to any gene: 11. The CDR3 spans 16 residues. CDR1 and CDR2 (germline): MNHEY, SMNVEV (reference sequence). CDR3 DNA: TGTGCCAGCAGTTTCACCTGGACAGGACCCCTCTATGGCTACACCTTC. Translating gives CASSFTWTGPLYGYTF.

This clone has only one observation. The genes are TRBV28 and TRBJ2-3, with 8 bases fitting TRBD2. This CDR3 has 15 amino acids. Trimming removed 3 bases from V and 0 bases from J; junction bases left unmatched: 2. The germline V gene has CDR1 MDHEN and CDR2 SYDVKM. Here the CDR3 DNA reads TGTGCCAGCAGTTTGGGGACTAGTAGCACAGATACGCAGTATTTT. Translated: CASSLGTSSTDTQYF.

The chain uses TRBV18 and TRBJ1-2; 10 bases agree with TRBD1. The CDR3 sequence is 14 residues long. V lost 4 bases to trimming and J lost 5 bases; unmatched junction nucleotides: 4. CDR1 KGHSH and CDR2 LQKENI come from the germline V gene. The CDR3 region is CASSQAGQGYGYTF. The CDR3 nucleotides read TGTGCCAGCTCACAAGCGGGACAGGGGTATGGCTACACCTTC.

The chain combines TRBV3-1 (or the pseudogene TRBV3-2) with TRBJ1-2; 7 bases align to TRBD1. The V gene end was trimmed by 2 bases and the J gene end by 7 bases; junction bases not matched to a gene: 10. Germline CDR1 and CDR2: LGHDT and YNNKEL (reference sequence). The CDR3 contains 15 residues. The CDR3 loop reads CASSQYRGSESGYTF. For the CDR3, the DNA is TGTGCCAGCAGCCAATACAGGGGTTCAGAGAGTGGCTACACCTTC.

The rearrangement uses TRBV28 and TRBJ2-2; D may be TRBD1 (5 bases). The germline gives CDR1 MDHEN, CDR2 SYDVKM. CDR3 size: 15 residues. V was trimmed by 3 bases and J by 4 bases, leaving 12 bases between them. CDR3 DNA sequence: TGTGCCAGCAGTTTGTCCAGGGCCTCCACCGGGGAGCTGTTTTTT. Its protein product is CASSLSRASTGELFF.

The chain joins TRBV19 to TRBJ1-6; D is perhaps TRBD1 (5 bases). Germline assignment: CDR1 LNHDA and CDR2 SQIVND (reference sequence). Trimming removed 5 bases at V and 7 bases at J, with 18 bases between. The CDR3 is made up of 16 amino acids. The CDR3 here is CASSPSGGRMNSPLHF. DNA for the CDR3: TGTGCCAGTAGTCCTAGCGGGGGACGGATGAATTCACCCCTCCACTTT. Full variable domain (missing parts from reference TRBV19 and TRBJ1-6): DGGITQSPKYLFRKEGQNVTLSCEQNLNHDAMYWYRQDPGQGLRLIYYSQIVNDFQKGDIAEGYSVSREKKESFPLTVTSAQKNPTAFYLCASSPSGGRMNSPLHFGNGTRLTVT.

V is TRBV5-1 and J is TRBJ1-3; TRBD1 is a possible D gene (5 bases). Germline V gene sequence: CDR1 SGHRS, CDR2 YFSETQ. The germline V and J ends were trimmed by 0 bases and 3 bases, with 10 bases remaining between them. The CDR3 consists of 15 residues. CDR3 loop: CASSLGQGGGNTIYF. The CDR3 region has the DNA TGCGCCAGCAGCTTGGGGCAGGGTGGTGGAAACACCATATATTTT. The full variable domain, rest sourced from reference TRBV5-1 and TRBJ1-3, is KAGVTQTPRYLIKTRGQQVTLSCSPISGHRSVSWYQQTPGQGLQFLFEYFSETQRNKGNFPGRFSGRQFSNSRSEMNVSTLELGDSALYLCASSLGQGGGNTIYFGEGSWLTVV.

The V and J genes are TRBV2 and TRBJ2-5; 7 nucleotides match TRBD1. The CDR3 length is 13 residues. V gave up 7 bases and J gave up 5 bases; unmatched junction bases: 7. CDR1 and CDR2 from the germline V gene are SNHLY and FYNNEI. Written as DNA, the CDR3 is TGTGCCAGCAAAGGGGGCCCTCCGGAGACCCAGTACTTC. Translating it yields CASKGGPPETQYF.

The V gene is TRBV7-9, the J gene TRBJ1-1; 9 positions agree with TRBD1. The germline CDR1 and CDR2 sequences are SEHNR and FQNEAQ (reference sequence). J lost 6 bases, V lost 6 bases, and 8 bases had no gene match. The CDR3 sequence is 14 residues long. CDR3 DNA sequence: TGTGCCAGCAGACCAGGACAGGGGAGAGCTGAAGCTTTCTTT. Translating gives CASRPGQGRAEAFF.

V and J are TRBV9 and TRBJ1-2, with 9 bases lining up with TRBD1. V shed 2 bases, J shed 3 bases, and the junction held 2 bases outside the gene matches. The CDR3 totals 14 residues. Germline V gene data show CDR1 as SGDLS and CDR2 as YYNGEE. The CDR3 region is CASSVGTGHYGYTF. The CDR3 nucleotides are TGTGCCAGCAGCGTCGGGACAGGGCACTATGGCTACACCTTC.

Concerning this clone itself: Different DNA sequences within this sample yield the same CDR3. The chain carries TRBV6-5 and TRBJ1-5, with D unclear. This CDR3 comprises 14 residues. Germline V gene lookup returns CDR1 MNHEY and CDR2 SVGAGI. With 2 bases removed from V and 0 bases from J, the gap between germline ends came to 5 bases. The CDR3 region has the DNA TGTGCCAGCAGTTACAGCTATAGCAATCAGCCCCAGCATTTT. Amino acids: CASSYSYSNQPQHF.

The genes are TRBV19 and TRBJ1-2, with 8 bases that match TRBD1. Trimming removed 7 bases from V and 4 bases from J; junction bases left unmatched: 8. Germline V gene data show CDR1 as LNHDA and CDR2 as SQIVND (reference sequence). The CDR3 consists of 14 residues. CDR3 in amino acids: CASNPNQGAYGYTF. In nucleotides, the CDR3 is TGTGCCAGTAACCCCAACCAGGGGGCCTATGGCTACACCTTC.

The chain is built from TRBV24-1 and TRBJ2-2; TRBD2 matches 9 bases. Germline V lookup: CDR1 KGHDR, CDR2 SFDVKD. The CDR3 covers 17 residues. The junction had 7 bases not matched to a gene; V was cut back by 6 bases and J by 0 bases. The chain's CDR3 is CATSKAGGPTNTGELFF. Written as DNA, the CDR3 is TGTGCCACCAGTAAGGCGGGAGGGCCGACGAACACCGGGGAGCTGTTTTTT.

The J gene is TRBJ2-3, the V gene TRBV7-2, with 12 bases aligning to TRBD2. The CDR3 is made up of 16 amino acids. Looked up from germline, CDR1 is SGHTA and CDR2 is FQGNSA. Losses at the gene ends were 5 bases for V and 5 bases for J; bases not matched to a gene: 8. CDR3 bases: TGTGCCAGCAGCCACCCCCCGGGACTAGCGGGAGATACGCAGTATTTT. Protein sequence: CASSHPPGLAGDTQYF.